The clone carrying this T cell receptor beta chain was seen a handful of times. The germline gives CDR1 MNHNS, CDR2 SASEGT. Trimming cost V 8 bases and J 2 bases; bases outside gene matches: 6. This CDR3 region has 14 residues. The source of the sample is a study of immune characterization of retroperitoneal liposarcoma. TCRdb used MiXCR to reprocess the PCR reads, holding one entry per CDR3 protein. This table holds roughly 20,000 distinct CDR3 sequences, more than 35% found once. The chain uses TRBV6-1 and TRBJ1-5; 7 bases agree with TRBD1. This receptor was identified in a male donor with retroperitoneal liposarcoma. Sequencing used blood. DNA of the CDR3: TGTGCCAGCGATCAGGGGGTCGGCAATCAGCCCCAGCATTTT. The encoded protein is CASDQGVGNQPQHF.